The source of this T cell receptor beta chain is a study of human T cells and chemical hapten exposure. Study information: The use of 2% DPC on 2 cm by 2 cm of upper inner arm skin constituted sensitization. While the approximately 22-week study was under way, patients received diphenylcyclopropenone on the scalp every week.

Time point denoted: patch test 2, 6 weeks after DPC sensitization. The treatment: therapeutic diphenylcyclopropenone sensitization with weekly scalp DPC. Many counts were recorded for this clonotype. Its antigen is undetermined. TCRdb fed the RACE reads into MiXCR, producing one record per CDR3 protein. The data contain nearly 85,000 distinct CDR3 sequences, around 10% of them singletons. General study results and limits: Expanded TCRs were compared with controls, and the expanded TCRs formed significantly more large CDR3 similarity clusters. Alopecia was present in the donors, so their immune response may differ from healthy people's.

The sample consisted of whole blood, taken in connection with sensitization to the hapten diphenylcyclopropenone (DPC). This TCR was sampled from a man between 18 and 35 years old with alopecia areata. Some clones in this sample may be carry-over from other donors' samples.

In nucleotides, the CDR3 is TGTGCAAGTCGAAGGCTTCAGCCCCAGCATTTT. Translation: CASRRLQPQHF. The rearrangement links TRBV12-2 to TRBJ1-5. TRBV12-2 is termed a pseudogene. This CDR3 has 11 amino acids.